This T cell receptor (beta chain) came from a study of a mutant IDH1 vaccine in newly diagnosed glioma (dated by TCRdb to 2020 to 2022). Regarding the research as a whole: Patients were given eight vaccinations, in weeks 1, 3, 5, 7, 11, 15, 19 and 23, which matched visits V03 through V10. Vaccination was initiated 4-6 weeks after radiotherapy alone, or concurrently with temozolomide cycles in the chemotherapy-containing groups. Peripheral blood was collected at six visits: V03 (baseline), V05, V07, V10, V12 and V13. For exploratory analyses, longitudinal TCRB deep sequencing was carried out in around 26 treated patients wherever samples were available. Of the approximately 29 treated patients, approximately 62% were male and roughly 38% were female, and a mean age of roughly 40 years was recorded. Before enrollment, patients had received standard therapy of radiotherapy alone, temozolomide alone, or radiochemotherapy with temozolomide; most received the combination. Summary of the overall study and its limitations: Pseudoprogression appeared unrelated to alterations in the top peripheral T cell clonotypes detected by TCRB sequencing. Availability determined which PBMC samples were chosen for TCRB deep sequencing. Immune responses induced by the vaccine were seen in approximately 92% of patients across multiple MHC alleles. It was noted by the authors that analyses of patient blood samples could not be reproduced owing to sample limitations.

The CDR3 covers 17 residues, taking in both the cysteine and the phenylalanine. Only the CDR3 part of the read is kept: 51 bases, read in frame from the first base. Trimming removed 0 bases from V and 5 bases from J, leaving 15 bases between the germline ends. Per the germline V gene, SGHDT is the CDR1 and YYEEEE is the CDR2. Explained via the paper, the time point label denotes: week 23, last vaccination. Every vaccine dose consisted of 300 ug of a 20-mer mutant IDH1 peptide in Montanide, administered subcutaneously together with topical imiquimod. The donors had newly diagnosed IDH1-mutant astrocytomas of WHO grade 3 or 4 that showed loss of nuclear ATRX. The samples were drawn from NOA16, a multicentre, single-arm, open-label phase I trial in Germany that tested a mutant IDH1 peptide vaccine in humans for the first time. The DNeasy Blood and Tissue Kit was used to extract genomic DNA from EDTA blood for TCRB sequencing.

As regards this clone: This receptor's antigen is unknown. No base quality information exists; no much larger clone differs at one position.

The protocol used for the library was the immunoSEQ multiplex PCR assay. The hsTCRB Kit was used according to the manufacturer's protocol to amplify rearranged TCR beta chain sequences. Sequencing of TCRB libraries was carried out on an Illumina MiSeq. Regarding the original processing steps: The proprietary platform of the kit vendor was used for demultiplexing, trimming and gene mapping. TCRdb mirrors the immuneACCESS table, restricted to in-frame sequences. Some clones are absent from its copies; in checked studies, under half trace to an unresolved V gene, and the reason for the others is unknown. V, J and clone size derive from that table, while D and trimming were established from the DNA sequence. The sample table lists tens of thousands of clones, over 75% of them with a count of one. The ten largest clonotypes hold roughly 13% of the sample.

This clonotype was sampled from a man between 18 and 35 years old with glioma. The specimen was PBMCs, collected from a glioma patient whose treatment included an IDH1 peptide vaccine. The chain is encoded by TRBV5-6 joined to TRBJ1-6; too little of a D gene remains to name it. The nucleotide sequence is TGTGCCAGCAGCTTGGGCCCGGGCGGGGTGGATAATTCACCCCTCCACTTT. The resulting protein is CASSLGPGGVDNSPLHF.